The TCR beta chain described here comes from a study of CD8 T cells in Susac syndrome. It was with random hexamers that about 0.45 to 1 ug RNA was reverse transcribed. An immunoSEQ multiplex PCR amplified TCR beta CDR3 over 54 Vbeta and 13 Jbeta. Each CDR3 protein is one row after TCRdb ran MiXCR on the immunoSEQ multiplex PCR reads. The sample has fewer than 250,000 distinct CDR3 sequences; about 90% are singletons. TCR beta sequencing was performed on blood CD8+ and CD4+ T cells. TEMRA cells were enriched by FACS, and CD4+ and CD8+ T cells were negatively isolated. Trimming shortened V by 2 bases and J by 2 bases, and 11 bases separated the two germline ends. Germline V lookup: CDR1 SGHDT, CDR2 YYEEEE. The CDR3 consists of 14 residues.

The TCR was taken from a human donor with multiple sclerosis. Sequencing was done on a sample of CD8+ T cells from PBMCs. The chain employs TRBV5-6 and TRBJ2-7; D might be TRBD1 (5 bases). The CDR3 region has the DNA TGTGCCAGCAGCTTTGTGACAGCCGCCTACGAGCAGTACTTC. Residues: CASSFVTAAYEQYF.